Following are 22 T cell receptor beta chains from one sample sequenced in a study of blood T cell repertoires in COVID-19. Assay: immunoSEQ multiplex PCR; the TCRdb copy retains only in-frame clones and omits some. Of some 200,000 clones in the sample, 80% to 85% were seen once. Source material: peripheral blood. The receptors come from a young woman who had recovered from COVID-19.

V is TRBV9 and J is TRBJ1-1; D possibly corresponds to TRBD1 (6 bases). The CDR3 contains 15 residues. V lost 4 bases and J lost 5, with 18 bases in between. Germline V gives CDR1 SGDLS, CDR2 YYNGEE. The CDR3 bases are TGTGCCAGCAGCCCTGGGGAGGGGGTCGATACTGAAGCTTTCTTT. Protein product: CASSPGEGVDTEAFF. The whole variable domain, remainder taken from reference TRBV9 and TRBJ1-1, is DSGVTQTPKHLITATGQRVTLRCSPRSGDLSVYWYQQSLDQGLQFLIQYYNGEERAKGNILERFSAQQFPDLHSELNLSSLELGDSALYFCASSPGEGVDTEAFFGQGTRLTVV.

The chain employs TRBV6-5 and TRBJ2-4, with 10 bases matching TRBD1. The CDR3 covers 14 residues. V was clipped by 4 bases and J by 7 bases; unmatched bases: 4. Germline loops: CDR1 MNHEY, CDR2 SVGAGI. CDR3 sequence (DNA): TGTGCCAGCAGTTCGGGACAGGGGAGCAACATTCAGTACTTC. Translation gives CASSSGQGSNIQYF.

This sequence joins TRBV14 and TRBJ1-3; no clear D. Germline loops: CDR1 SGHDN, CDR2 FVKESK. Trimming left V 4 bases short and J 0 bases short, with 10 bases between. The CDR3 spans 15 residues. Written as DNA, the CDR3 is TGTGCCAGCAGCCTATCTTCGAGCTCTGGAAACACCATATATTTT. Translated, it gives CASSLSSSSGNTIYF.

The chain has TRBV30 and TRBJ1-5; TRBD1 matches at 10 bases. V shed 0 bases, J shed 7 bases, and the junction held 3 bases outside the gene matches. This CDR3 contains 14 residues. Germline CDR1 GTSNPN, CDR2 SVGIG (reference sequence). Here the CDR3 reads CAWSVGQGGQPQHF. As DNA, the CDR3 is TGTGCCTGGAGTGTCGGACAGGGGGGGCAGCCCCAGCATTTT.

The chain recombines TRBV6-5 with TRBJ2-1, with TRBD2 matching over 14 bases. The J segment lost 14 bases and the V segment lost 7 bases, leaving 7 bases of the junction unmatched. In germline, CDR1 is MNHEY, CDR2 SVGAGI. The CDR3 is 13 residues long. CDR3 sequence (DNA): TGTGCCAGCACCCCGGGACTAGCGGGGGCCAAGTTCTTC. Translated, it gives CASTPGLAGAKFF.

For this clone: This sequence may be a read error, since a much larger clone differs from it by one base. The chain links TRBV4-2 to TRBJ2-7; D is undetermined. Trimming removed 4 bases from V and 0 bases from J, with 4 bases in between. This CDR3 contains 12 residues. The germline gives CDR1 LGHNA, CDR2 YNFKEQ. CDR3 in DNA: TGTGCCAGCAGCCCGAGCTCCTACGAGCAGTACTTC. Encoded protein: CASSPSSYEQYF.

J is TRBJ2-3 and V is TRBV2; 10 bases align to TRBD1. J was trimmed by 6 bases and V by 2 bases; bases with no gene match: 2. Germline V gene data show CDR1 as SNHLY and CDR2 as FYNNEI. This CDR3 region has 14 residues. CDR3 loop: CASSERTGGDTQYF. DNA for the CDR3: TGTGCCAGCAGTGAAAGGACAGGGGGTGATACGCAGTATTTT.

The genes are TRBV5-1 and TRBJ2-1; 7 bases map to TRBD1. The V gene end was trimmed by 2 bases and the J gene end by 8 bases; junction bases not matched to a gene: 7. Germline CDR1 is SGHRS and CDR2 is YFSETQ. The CDR3 has 14 residues. CDR3 protein: CASSLEGALDEQFF. In DNA form, the CDR3 reads TGCGCCAGCAGCTTAGAGGGGGCCCTTGATGAGCAGTTCTTC.

The chain carries TRBV5-5 and TRBJ2-1, with a possible D match to TRBD1 (5 bases). The CDR3 is 15 residues long. CDR1 and CDR2 from the germline V gene are SGHKS and YYEKEE (reference sequence). V lost 2 bases and J 1 base, leaving 10 bases between the germline ends. The CDR3 coding sequence is TGTGCCAGCAGCTTTTCAGGGTTATCCTACAATGAGCAGTTCTTC. Encoded protein: CASSFSGLSYNEQFF.

The chain joins TRBV6-5 to TRBJ2-3, with 13 bases lining up with TRBD2. V shed 10 bases, J shed 5 bases, and the junction held 6 bases outside the gene matches. The V gene's germline CDR1 is MNHEY and CDR2 SVGAGI. This CDR3 comprises 14 residues. CDR3 amino acids: CAIGLAGDIDTQYF. CDR3 DNA: TGTGCCATCGGACTAGCGGGAGACATAGATACGCAGTATTTT.

This sequence joins TRBV5-1 and TRBJ2-7; 12 nucleotides align to TRBD1. Per germline, CDR1 SGHRS and CDR2 YFSETQ. The ends lost 4 bases at V and 4 bases at J; junction bases unmatched: 6. The CDR3 is 15 residues long. The CDR3 region is CASSPEGQGAYEQYF. The CDR3 coding sequence is TGCGCCAGCAGCCCGGAGGGACAGGGGGCTTACGAGCAGTACTTC. The full variable domain, completed using reference TRBV5-1 and TRBJ2-7, is KAGVTQTPRYLIKTRGQQVTLSCSPISGHRSVSWYQQTPGQGLQFLFEYFSETQRNKGNFPGRFSGRQFSNSRSEMNVSTLELGDSALYLCASSPEGQGAYEQYFGPGTRLTVT.

The chain recombines TRBV19 with TRBJ1-4; D remains ambiguous. V lost 6 bases, J lost 4 bases, and 9 bases lay in between. CDR3 length: 13 residues. Germline values: CDR1 LNHDA, CDR2 SQIVND (reference sequence). The CDR3 region has the DNA TGTGCCAGTAGGCAAATCGGTAATGAAAAACTGTTTTTT. As protein: CASRQIGNEKLFF.

V is TRBV7-6 and J is TRBJ2-5; 8 bases fit TRBD1. V gave up 2 bases and J gave up 2 bases; unmatched junction bases: 4. The germline V gene has CDR1 SGHVS and CDR2 FNYEAQ. The CDR3 consists of 15 residues. The CDR3 DNA is TGTGCCAGCAGCTTAAGCAGGGGGCGACAAGAGACCCAGTACTTC. This gives the protein CASSLSRGRQETQYF.

The chain carries TRBV19 and TRBJ2-6; D perhaps matches TRBD2 (5 bases). The V end lost 3 bases, the J end lost 0 bases, and 21 bases lay between the germline ends. CDR3 size: 20 residues. The germline gives CDR1 LNHDA, CDR2 SQIVND (reference sequence). In nucleotides, the CDR3 is TGTGCCAGTAGTATTTATGGGAGCGGAACCCCCGGCTCTGGGGCCAACGTCCTGACTTTC. Residues: CASSIYGSGTPGSGANVLTF.

V is TRBV7-2 and J is TRBJ1-2, with D uncertain. V gave up 2 bases and J gave up 5 bases, with 12 bases separating them. The germline V gene encodes CDR1 SGHTA and CDR2 FQGNSA. This CDR3 has 14 residues. This chain's CDR3 is CASSLPRGVYGYTF. For the CDR3, the DNA is TGTGCCAGCAGCTTACCGCGGGGAGTATATGGCTACACCTTC.

The J gene is TRBJ2-1, the V gene TRBV12-5, with 10 bases fitting TRBD1. This CDR3 contains 15 residues. In germline, CDR1 is LGHNT, CDR2 FRNRAP. The V and J ends lost 6 bases and 6 bases, in that order; junction bases with no gene match: 8. The CDR3 DNA sequence: TGTGCTAGTGGCGCGGGACAGGGGTCAGGCAATGAGCAGTTCTTC. The encoded protein is CASGAGQGSGNEQFF.

This rearrangement joins TRBV15 to TRBJ1-1; possibly TRBD1 for D (6 bases). This CDR3 is built from 15 residues. Germline CDR1 is LNHNV and CDR2 is YYDKDF (reference sequence). Trimming shortened V by 0 bases and J by 5 bases, and 13 bases separated the two germline ends. CDR3 bases: TGTGCCACCAGCAGAGATGAGGGGGAATTGACTGAAGCTTTCTTT. Translating gives CATSRDEGELTEAFF.

V and J are TRBV30 and TRBJ2-1, with TRBD2 matching 10 bases. The germline V gene encodes CDR1 GTSNPN and CDR2 SVGIG (reference sequence). V lost 3 bases to trimming and J lost 5 bases; unmatched junction nucleotides: 10. The CDR3 totals 16 residues. CDR3 DNA sequence: TGTGCCTGGAGCGGTTTAGCGGGAGGAGGAAACAATGAGCAGTTCTTC. Amino acids: CAWSGLAGGGNNEQFF.

This clone was detected only once. The chain recombines TRBV6-6 with TRBJ2-3; TRBD2 aligns across 9 bases. The V segment lost 3 bases and the J segment 5 bases; nucleotides outside the gene matches: 9. The CDR3 loop spans 16 amino acids. Germline lookup yields CDR1 MNHNY and CDR2 SVGAGI (reference sequence). The CDR3 sequence: CASSYREREVGDTQYF. The CDR3, as DNA: TGTGCCAGCAGTTATAGGGAGCGGGAGGTAGGAGATACGCAGTATTTT.

The chain links TRBV27 to TRBJ1-6; D remains ambiguous. Trimming took off 2 bases at V and 7 bases at J, with 12 bases between the two ends. Germline CDR1 reads MNHEY; CDR2 reads SMNVEV (reference sequence). The CDR3 is made up of 15 amino acids. CDR3 bases: TGTGCCAGCAGTTTAAGTGTTTCGGGAAATTCACCCCTCCACTTT. This sequence encodes CASSLSVSGNSPLHF.

V is TRBV27 and J is TRBJ2-2; D is possibly TRBD2 (7 bases). The V end lost 7 bases, the J end lost 10 bases, and 16 bases lay between the germline ends. The CDR3 has 13 amino acids. Looked up from germline, CDR1 is MNHEY and CDR2 is SMNVEV (reference sequence). In DNA, the CDR3 is TGTGCCAGCAAAATGGGGGGGGCGGAGGAGCTGTTTTTT. Translating it yields CASKMGGAEELFF.

This chain joins TRBV4-1 and TRBJ1-5; a possible D gene is TRBD1 (5 bases). Germline CDR1 and CDR2: MGHRA and YSYEKL. This CDR3 has 18 residues. Between the trimmed V and J ends, which lost 4 bases and 1 base, there was a span of 20 bases. DNA for the CDR3: TGCGCCAGCAGCCGCCTACCCTCTCTTCAGGGAAGCAATCAGCCCCAGCATTTT. This codes for CASSRLPSLQGSNQPQHF.